This note documents a single T cell receptor (beta chain) sequence. No antigen is known for it. This CDR3 region has 15 residues. Germline CDR1 is SGHTA and CDR2 is FQGNSA. Trimming stripped 1 base from V and 7 bases from J, with 14 bases between. Analysis merged second doses at about 4 or about 12 weeks. Measured with immunoSEQ multiplex PCR; TCRdb has only the in-frame clones, and not every one. The sample has around 100,000 clones, around 87% seen once. These data originate in a study of T cell responses to AZD1222 COVID-19 vaccine. Overall study results and limits: Samples come after the peak T cell response, not at day 14.

This chain connects TRBV7-2 to TRBJ1-5, with D possibly TRBD1 on 5 matching bases. The sequenced sample was peripheral blood, obtained 28 days after the second AZD1222 dose. This TCR was recovered from an adult who received the AZD1222 COVID-19 vaccine. The DNA for the CDR3 is TGTGCCAGCAGCTTAGATGGGGGTAAGGGCCAGCCCCAGCATTTT. It specifies CASSLDGGKGQPQHF.